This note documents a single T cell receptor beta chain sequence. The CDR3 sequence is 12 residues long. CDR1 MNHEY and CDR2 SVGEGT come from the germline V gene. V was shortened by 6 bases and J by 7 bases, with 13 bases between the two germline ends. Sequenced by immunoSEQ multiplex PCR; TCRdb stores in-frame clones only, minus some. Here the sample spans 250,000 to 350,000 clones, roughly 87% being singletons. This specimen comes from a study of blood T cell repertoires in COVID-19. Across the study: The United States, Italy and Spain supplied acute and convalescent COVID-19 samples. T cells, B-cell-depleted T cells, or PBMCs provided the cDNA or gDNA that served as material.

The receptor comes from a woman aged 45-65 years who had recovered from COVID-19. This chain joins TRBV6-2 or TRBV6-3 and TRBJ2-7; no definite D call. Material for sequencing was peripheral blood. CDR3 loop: CASSLVTLEQYF. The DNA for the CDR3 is TGTGCCAGCAGCTTGGTAACTTTGGAGCAGTACTTC.